Shown below are 2 T cell receptor beta chains from a single sample sequenced in a study of regulatory T cells in long-lasting Graves disease. Sample time point: newly diagnosed GD, antithyroid drugs for less than 3 months. With RNA extracted from PBMCs as input, the TCR library was made. Relying on iRepertoire HTBI primers and Arm-PCR of CDR3 regions, the team built TCR beta libraries. TCRdb re-derived calls from the multiplex PCR reads in MiXCR, one entry per CDR3 protein. The sample has more than 400,000 distinct CDR3 sequences, about 15% seen once; the top ten hold over 8.5%. In addition, the sample was reused for a study of T cells in Graves' hyperthyroidism and ophthalmopathy.

The source was peripheral blood mononuclear cells (PBMCs), collected at new diagnosis, from a patient treated with antithyroid drugs. All receptors come from a woman aged 25 to 45 with Graves disease.

At least ten counts were recorded for this clonotype. The chain recombines TRBV20-1 with TRBJ2-3; the D gene is possibly TRBD2 (5 bases). CDR3 length equals 14 residues. Per the germline V gene, CDR1 is DFQATT and CDR2 is SNEGSKA (reference sequence). V lost 1 base to trimming and J lost 5 bases, with 13 bases between them. The CDR3 here is CSARALNRGDTQYF. In DNA form, the CDR3 reads TGCAGTGCTAGAGCCCTGAATCGGGGAGATACGCAGTATTTT.

As to this clonotype: A much larger clone sits a single nucleotide away, making a read error possible. The V gene is TRBV29-1, the J gene TRBJ2-7; 9 bases agree with TRBD1. The germline V gene has CDR1 SQVTM and CDR2 ANQGSEA. V lost 1 base to trimming and J lost 6 bases; unmatched junction nucleotides: 4. The CDR3 totals 13 residues. Here the CDR3 reads CSVEGDRVSEQYF. DNA for the CDR3: TGCAGCGTTGAAGGGGACAGGGTCTCCGAGCAGTACTTC.